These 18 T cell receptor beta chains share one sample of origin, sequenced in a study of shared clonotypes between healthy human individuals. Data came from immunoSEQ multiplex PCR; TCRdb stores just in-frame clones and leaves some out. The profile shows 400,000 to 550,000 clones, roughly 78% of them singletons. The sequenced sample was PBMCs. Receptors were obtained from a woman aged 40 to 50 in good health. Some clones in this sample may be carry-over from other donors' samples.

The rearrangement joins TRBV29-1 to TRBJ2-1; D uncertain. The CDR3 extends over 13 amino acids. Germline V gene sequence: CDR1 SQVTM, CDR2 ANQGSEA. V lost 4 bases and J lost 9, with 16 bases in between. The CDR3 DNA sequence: TGCAGCGTTGCCTCCCCTGGCGTTAGTGAGCAGTTCTTC. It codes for CSVASPGVSEQFF.

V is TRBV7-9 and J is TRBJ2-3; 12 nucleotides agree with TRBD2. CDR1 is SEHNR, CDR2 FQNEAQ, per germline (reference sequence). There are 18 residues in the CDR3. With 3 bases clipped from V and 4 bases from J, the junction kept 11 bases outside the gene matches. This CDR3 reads CASSLVRLAGEESDTQYF. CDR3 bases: TGTGCCAGCAGCTTGGTCAGACTAGCGGGAGAGGAATCAGATACGCAGTATTTT.

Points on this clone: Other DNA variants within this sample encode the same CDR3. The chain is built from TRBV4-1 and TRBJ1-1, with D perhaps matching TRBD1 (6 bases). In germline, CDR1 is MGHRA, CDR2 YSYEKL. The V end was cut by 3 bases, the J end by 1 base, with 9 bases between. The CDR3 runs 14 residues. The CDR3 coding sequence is TGCGCCAGCAGCCACGGACAGTCGAACACTGAAGCTTTCTTT. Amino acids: CASSHGQSNTEAFF.

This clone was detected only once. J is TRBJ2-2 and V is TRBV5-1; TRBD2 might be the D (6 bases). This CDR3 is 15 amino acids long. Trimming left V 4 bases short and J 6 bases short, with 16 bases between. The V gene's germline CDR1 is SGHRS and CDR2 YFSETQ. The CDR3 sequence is CASSPGERVAGELFF. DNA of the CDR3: TGCGCCAGCAGCCCGGGGGAGCGAGTCGCCGGGGAGCTGTTTTTT.

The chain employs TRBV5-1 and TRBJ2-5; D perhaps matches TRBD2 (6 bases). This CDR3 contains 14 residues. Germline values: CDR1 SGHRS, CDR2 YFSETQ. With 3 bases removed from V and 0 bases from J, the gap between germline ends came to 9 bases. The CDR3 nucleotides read TGCGCCAGCAGCTCGGAGGGTTACCAAGAGACCCAGTACTTC. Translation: CASSSEGYQETQYF.

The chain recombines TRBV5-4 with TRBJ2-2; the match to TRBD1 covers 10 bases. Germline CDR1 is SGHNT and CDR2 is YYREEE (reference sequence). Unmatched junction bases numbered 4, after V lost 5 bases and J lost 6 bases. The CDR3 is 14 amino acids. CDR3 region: CASRYGQGAGELFF. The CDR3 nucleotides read TGTGCCAGCAGATATGGACAGGGGGCCGGGGAGCTGTTTTTT.

The CDR3 is CASSMNRGRRAFF. The CDR3 nucleotides read TGTGCCAGTAGTATGAATAGAGGTCGGAGGGCTTTCTTT. The chain links TRBV19 to TRBJ1-1; D remains unclear. Germline CDR1 and CDR2: LNHDA and SQIVND (reference sequence). The V gene lost 3 bases and the J gene lost 11 bases, with 16 bases spanning the gap. The CDR3 extends over 13 amino acids.

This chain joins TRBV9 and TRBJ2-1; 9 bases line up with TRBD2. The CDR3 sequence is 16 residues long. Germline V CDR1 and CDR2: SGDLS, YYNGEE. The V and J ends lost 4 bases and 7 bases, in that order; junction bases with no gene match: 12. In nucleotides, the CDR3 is TGTGCCAGCAGCCGTAGCGGGAGAGGGGAGGGGAATGAGCAGTTCTTC. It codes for CASSRSGRGEGNEQFF.

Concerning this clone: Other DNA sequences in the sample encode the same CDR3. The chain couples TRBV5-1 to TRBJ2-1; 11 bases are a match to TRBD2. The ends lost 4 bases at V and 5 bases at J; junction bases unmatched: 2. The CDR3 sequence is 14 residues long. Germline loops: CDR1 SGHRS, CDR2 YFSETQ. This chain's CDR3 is CASSGTSGHNEQFF. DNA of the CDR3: TGCGCCAGCAGCGGGACTAGCGGACACAATGAGCAGTTCTTC. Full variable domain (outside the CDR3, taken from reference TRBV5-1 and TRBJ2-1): KAGVTQTPRYLIKTRGQQVTLSCSPISGHRSVSWYQQTPGQGLQFLFEYFSETQRNKGNFPGRFSGRQFSNSRSEMNVSTLELGDSALYLCASSGTSGHNEQFFGPGTRLTVL.

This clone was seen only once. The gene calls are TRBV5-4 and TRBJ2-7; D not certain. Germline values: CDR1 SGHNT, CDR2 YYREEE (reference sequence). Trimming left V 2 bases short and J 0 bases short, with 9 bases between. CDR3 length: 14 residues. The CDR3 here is CASSLIKSSYEQYF. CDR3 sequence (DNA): TGTGCCAGCAGCTTAATAAAGAGCTCCTACGAGCAGTACTTC.

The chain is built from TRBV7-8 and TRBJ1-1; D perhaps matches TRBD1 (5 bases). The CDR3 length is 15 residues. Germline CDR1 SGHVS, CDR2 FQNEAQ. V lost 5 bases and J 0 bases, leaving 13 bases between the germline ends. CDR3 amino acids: CASSHFGTVNTEAFF. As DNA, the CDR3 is TGTGCCAGCAGCCATTTCGGGACGGTGAACACTGAAGCTTTCTTT.

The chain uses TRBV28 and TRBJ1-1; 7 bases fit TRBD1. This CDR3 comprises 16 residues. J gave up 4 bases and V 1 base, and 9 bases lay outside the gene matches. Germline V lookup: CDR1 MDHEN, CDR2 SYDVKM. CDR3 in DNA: TGTGCCAGCAGTTTATTGGCAGGGGGTGGGGGCACTGAAGCTTTCTTT. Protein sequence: CASSLLAGGGGTEAFF.

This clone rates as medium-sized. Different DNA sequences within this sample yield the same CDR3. CDR3 residues: CASSQLVGYEQYF. In nucleotides, the CDR3 is TGCGCCAGCAGCCAACTAGTGGGGTACGAGCAGTACTTC. The rearrangement uses TRBV4-1 and TRBJ2-7; no clear D gene. Trimming took 2 bases from V and 4 from J, leaving 9 bases between them. Germline V lookup: CDR1 MGHRA, CDR2 YSYEKL. CDR3 length: 13 amino acids.

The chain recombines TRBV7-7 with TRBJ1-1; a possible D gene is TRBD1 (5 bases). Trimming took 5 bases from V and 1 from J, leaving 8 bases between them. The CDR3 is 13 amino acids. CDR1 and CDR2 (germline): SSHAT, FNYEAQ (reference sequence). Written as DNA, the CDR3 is TGTGCCAGCAGCGCGGGACCGAACACTGAAGCTTTCTTT. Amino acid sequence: CASSAGPNTEAFF.

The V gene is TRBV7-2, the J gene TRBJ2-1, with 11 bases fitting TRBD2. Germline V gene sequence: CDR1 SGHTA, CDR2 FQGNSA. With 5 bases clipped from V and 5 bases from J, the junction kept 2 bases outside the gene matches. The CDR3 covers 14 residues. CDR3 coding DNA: TGTGCCAGCAGCCTACTAGCGGGAGACAATGAGCAGTTCTTC. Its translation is CASSLLAGDNEQFF.

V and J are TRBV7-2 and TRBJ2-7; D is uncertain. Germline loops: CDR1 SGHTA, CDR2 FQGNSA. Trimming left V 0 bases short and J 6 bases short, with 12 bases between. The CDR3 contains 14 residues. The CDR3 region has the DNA TGTGCCAGCAGCTTAGCGCCGACCCTCGGCGAGCAGTACTTC. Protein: CASSLAPTLGEQYF.

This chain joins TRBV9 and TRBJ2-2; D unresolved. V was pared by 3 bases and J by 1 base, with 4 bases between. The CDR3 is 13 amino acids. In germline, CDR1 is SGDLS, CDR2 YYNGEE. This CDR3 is CASSDWNTGELFF. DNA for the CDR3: TGTGCCAGCAGCGATTGGAACACCGGGGAGCTGTTTTTT.

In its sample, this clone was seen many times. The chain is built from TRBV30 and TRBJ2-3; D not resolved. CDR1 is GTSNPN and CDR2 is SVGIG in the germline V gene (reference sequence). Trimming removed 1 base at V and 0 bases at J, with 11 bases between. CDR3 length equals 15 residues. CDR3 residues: CAWSEAPLSTDTQYF. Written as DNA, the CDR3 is TGTGCCTGGAGTGAGGCACCCCTAAGCACAGATACGCAGTATTTT.